This is a list of T cell receptor beta chains from one sample in a study of metastatic and nonmetastatic thyroid tumors. TCRdb re-called clones from the PCR reads using MiXCR. The profile shows about 52,000 clones, approximately 15% of them singletons. The sample taken for sequencing was blood. These receptors all come from a female donor with papillary thyroid cancer or a benign thyroid nodule (not recorded which). Some clones in this sample may be carry-over from other donors' samples. The CDR3 runs from the conserved cysteine through the conserved F or W. Fields, in order: J gene, D gene, clone size, V gene, CDR3 DNA, CDR3 protein. A D gene is named only where the DNA matches it firmly. Part of the rows lack a size; the others show once, few, many or a class for expanded clones.

>TRBJ2-3|TRBD2|many|TRBV30
TGTGCCTGGAAAATTGGGGGACTAGCGGGAGTACCAGATACGCAGTATTTT
CAWKIGGLAGVPDTQYF
>TRBJ2-7|-|many|TRBV27
TGTGCCAGCTCTCTTGGGGTGGGGGCCTTCGGGGGCGAGCAGTACTTC
CASSLGVGAFGGEQYF
>TRBJ2-7|-|medium-sized|TRBV28
TGTGCCAGCAGTTCCAGCTCCTACGAGCAGTACTTC
CASSSSSYEQYF
>TRBJ1-1|-|many|TRBV24-1
TGTGCCACCAGTGACCCATTGAACACTGAAGCTTTCTTT
CATSDPLNTEAFF
>TRBJ2-3|TRBD2|many|TRBV28
TGTGCCAGCACCATTAGCGGGAGGGCCACAGATACGCAGTATTTT
CASTISGRATDTQYF
>TRBJ2-3|TRBD2|-|TRBV6-1
TGTGCCAGCAGTGAACTAGCGGGAGCAGATACGCAGTATTTT
CASSELAGADTQYF
>TRBJ1-2|TRBD1|many|TRBV7-9
TGTGCCAGCAGCGGGGACAGGGGGATCGGAGGCTACACCTTC
CASSGDRGIGGYTF
>TRBJ2-7|-|many|TRBV6-1
TGTGCCAGCAAATACGAGGTGGACCGCTACGAGCAGTACTTC
CASKYEVDRYEQYF
>TRBJ2-7|-|few|TRBV6-1
TGTGCTACGCATACGGCGGCCCCGCGCGAGCAGTACTTC
CATHTAAPREQYF
>TRBJ2-1|-|-|TRBV6-1
TGTGCCAGCAGTGAAATAGGCGTTGGATTTGGCAATGAGCAGTTCTTC
CASSEIGVGFGNEQFF
>TRBJ2-3|TRBD1|many|TRBV6-1
TGTGCCAGCAGGGGACAGGGGGCTAGCACAGATACGCAGTATTTT
CASRGQGASTDTQYF
>TRBJ2-1|-|many|TRBV7-9
TGTGCCAGCAGCTTAAAGGGAGCTAGCTCCTACAATGAGCAGTTCTTC
CASSLKGASSYNEQFF
>TRBJ1-4|-|many|TRBV6-1
TGTGCCAGCAGTTCCAGGGGCGAAAAACTGTTTTTT
CASSSRGEKLFF
>TRBJ2-3|TRBD2|many|TRBV9
TGTGCCAGCAGCCCAACTAGCGGGAGGGCCGCAGATACGCAGTATTTT
CASSPTSGRAADTQYF
>TRBJ2-7|TRBD1|many|TRBV7-8
TGTGCCAGCAGCCCAGGCCGGGGGACAGGTAGCTACGAGCAGTACTTC
CASSPGRGTGSYEQYF
>TRBJ2-7|-|many|TRBV7-8
TGTGCCAGCAGCCCGACGACCCTAGGGTACGAGCAGTACTTC
CASSPTTLGYEQYF
>TRBJ2-2|-|-|TRBV6-1
TGTGTCAGCACCCTATACAGTGTCAACACCGGGGAGCTGTTTTTT
CVSTLYSVNTGELFF
>TRBJ2-7|TRBD1|-|TRBV5-5
TGTGCCAGCAGCGCCACCGGGACAGGGGTCTACGAGCAGTACTTC
CASSATGTGVYEQYF
>TRBJ2-1|-|-|TRBV5-6
TGTGCCAGCAGCGCCGGGACCTACAATGAGCAGTTCTTC
CASSAGTYNEQFF
>TRBJ2-5|-|many|TRBV4-2
TGTGCCAGCAGCCAGGGTGTGGAAGAGACCCAGTACTTC
CASSQGVEETQYF
>TRBJ2-5|-|many|TRBV29-1
TGCAGCGCTGATGGAGTCAGCAAGGGGACCCAGTACTTC
CSADGVSKGTQYF
>TRBJ2-1|-|many|TRBV7-9
TGTGCCAGCAGCGGGGACTCCGACAATGAGCAGTTCTTC
CASSGDSDNEQFF
>TRBJ2-5|-|many|TRBV6-1
TGTGCCAGCAGTACATCGGGACGGCCAAGAGAGACCCAGTACTTC
CASSTSGRPRETQYF
>TRBJ1-5|-|few|TRBV2
TGTGCCAGCAGGGCCGACAGGACGCCCAAGCACCAGCATTTT
CASRADRTPKHQHF
>TRBJ2-2|-|many|TRBV9
TGTGCCAGCAGCGTAGATCTCTATAACACCGGGGAGCTGTTTTTT
CASSVDLYNTGELFF
>TRBJ2-3|TRBD2|many|TRBV27
TGTGCCAGCAGTCTCACCCGCGGCGGACTAGTCCGCACAGATACGCAGTATTTT
CASSLTRGGLVRTDTQYF
>TRBJ2-1|TRBD2|-|TRBV27
TGTGCCAGCAGTTTATTGGGGCGGGAGGTCCCTCACAATGAGCAGTTCTTC
CASSLLGREVPHNEQFF
>TRBJ1-2|-|many|TRBV10-3
TGTGCCATCAGTGCTGGTTATGGGACGGATGATGGCTACACCTTC
CAISAGYGTDDGYTF
>TRBJ2-5|-|many|TRBV29-1
TGCAGCGCCATGGCGAAGTACCAAGAGACCCAGTACTTC
CSAMAKYQETQYF
>TRBJ2-5|-|many|TRBV27
TGTGCCAGCAGACTAAACGGAGTTCAAGAGACCCAGTACTTC
CASRLNGVQETQYF
>TRBJ1-1|TRBD1|many|TRBV18
TGTGCCAGCTCACAAACGACAGGGGGCGAGGTAGCTTTCTTT
CASSQTTGGEVAFF
>TRBJ1-6|TRBD1|many|TRBV27
TGTGCCAGCAGTTTATTCTCCCCGGGACAGGGAAGCTCCGATAATTCACCCCTCCACTTT
CASSLFSPGQGSSDNSPLHF
>TRBJ2-3|-|-|TRBV7-3
TGTGCCAGCAGCTTGTCGCGGGTTAGCACAGATACGCAGTATTTT
CASSLSRVSTDTQYF
>TRBJ2-5|-|many|TRBV27
TGTGCCAGCAGTAGTCCAAGGGCCAACCAAGAGACCCAGTACTTC
CASSSPRANQETQYF
>TRBJ2-5|TRBD1|many|TRBV20-1
TGCAGTGCTAGAGAGTCGAACAGGGGGATAGAGACCCAGTACTTC
CSARESNRGIETQYF
>TRBJ1-1|-|-|TRBV5-1
TGCGCCAGCGCCCGACTGGCCTTCCAAATGAACACTGAAGCTTTCTTT
CASARLAFQMNTEAFF
>TRBJ2-5|TRBD2|many|TRBV3-1
TGTGCCAGCAGCCAACGGACTAGCGGGGCCCAAGAGACCCAGTACTTC
CASSQRTSGAQETQYF
>TRBJ2-1|TRBD2|many|TRBV7-2
TGTGCCAGCAGCTCCGCCGGGGCGGGAGGGCTAGATGAGCAGTTCTTC
CASSSAGAGGLDEQFF
>TRBJ2-1|-|many|TRBV6-1
TGTGCCAGCACCCGAAGGCTAGCGACAAACAATGAGCAGTTCTTC
CASTRRLATNNEQFF
>TRBJ1-2|-|many|TRBV30
TGTGCCTGGAGACAGTCTAACTATGGCTACACCTTC
CAWRQSNYGYTF
>TRBJ2-2|TRBD1|few|TRBV19
TGTGCCAGTAGCTTGGGACAGGGGGACGGGGAGCTGTTTTTT
CASSLGQGDGELFF
>TRBJ1-6|TRBD1|many|TRBV28
TGTGCCAGCACTATAGGGGGTAGGGGGCCCCAGAATTCACCCCTCCACTTT
CASTIGGRGPQNSPLHF
>TRBJ1-1|-|many|TRBV30
TGTGCCTGGAGTGGGCCCCCGAACACTGAAGCTTTCTTT
CAWSGPPNTEAFF
>TRBJ2-1|TRBD2|many|TRBV6-1
TGTGCCAGCAGATCCGGGACTAGTATCGATGAGCAGTTCTTC
CASRSGTSIDEQFF
>TRBJ1-5|-|many|TRBV9
TGTGCCAGCAGCCCACCGGGGGGGGGAAATCAGCCCCAGCATTTT
CASSPPGGGNQPQHF
>TRBJ2-3|-|many|TRBV20-1
TGCAGTGCTAGACGACTAGCAGATACGCAGTATTTT
CSARRLADTQYF
>TRBJ2-3|TRBD1|few|TRBV29-1
TGCAGCGTTGAGGGACAGAGCACAGATACGCAGTATTTT
CSVEGQSTDTQYF
>TRBJ2-3|-|many|TRBV5-1
TGCGCCAGCAGTTGGGTAGGGGCCCCCACAGATACGCAGTATTTT
CASSWVGAPTDTQYF
>TRBJ1-6|-|few|TRBV7-8
TGTGCCAGCAGCGGGGCTGGGCGGGGGGTCGATTCACCCCTCCACTTT
CASSGAGRGVDSPLHF
>TRBJ2-1|TRBD2|few|TRBV19
TGTGCCAGTAGTATAGTTGGGACTAGCATGCATGAGCAGTTCTTC
CASSIVGTSMHEQFF
>TRBJ1-5|-|medium-sized|TRBV15
TGTGCCACCAGTAAAGCGGGACGGCCCAGTCAGCCCCAGCATTTT
CATSKAGRPSQPQHF
>TRBJ2-2|-|many|TRBV27
TGTGCCAGCAGTTTATCGAGACAGGACACCGGGGAGCTGTTTTTT
CASSLSRQDTGELFF
>TRBJ2-7|-|many|TRBV18
TGTGCCAGCTCCCCCCAGGCGGAGTTCTACGAGCAGTACTTC
CASSPQAEFYEQYF
>TRBJ2-1|TRBD2|many|TRBV4-1
TGCGCCAGCAGCCAACCTAGCGGGAGAAATGAGCAGTTCTTC
CASSQPSGRNEQFF
>TRBJ1-1|-|many|TRBV7-8
TGTGCCAGCAGCCCATACTTGAACACTGAAGCTTTCTTT
CASSPYLNTEAFF
>TRBJ2-3|TRBD2|many|TRBV20-1
TGCAGTGCTAGAGTACTAGCGGGACCCACAGATACGCAGTATTTT
CSARVLAGPTDTQYF
>TRBJ2-2|-|many|TRBV3-1
TGTGCCAGCAGCCTCGGAGCCGGGGAGCTGTTTTTT
CASSLGAGELFF
>TRBJ2-1|TRBD1|-|TRBV28
TGTGCCAGCAGACTAAGGACAGGGTATGTATGGGCCAGCTCATACAATGAGCAGTTCTTC
CASRLRTGYVWASSYNEQFF
>TRBJ2-2|TRBD1|many|TRBV10-1
TGCGCCAGCAGCCCGGGACAGGGTTCGAACACCGGGGAGCTGTTTTTT
CASSPGQGSNTGELFF